The 2 T cell receptor beta chains below were found in one sample sequenced in a study of long-term antiretroviral therapy in people with HIV. The authors ran the immunoSEQ assay, v3.0, at survey level. Generated by immunoSEQ multiplex PCR, the TCRdb table keeps only in-frame clones and is missing some. The sample comprises some 24,000 clones, 87% of which are singletons, and about 9% rests with the top ten. This specimen was unsorted PBMCs, taken 1.8 years before starting antiretroviral therapy. The receptors shown here come from a man aged 45-65 years with HIV.

The chain carries TRBV5-1 and TRBJ2-3; a possible D gene is TRBD1 (6 bases). Trimming removed 4 bases at V and 1 base at J, with 13 bases between. Germline V CDR1 and CDR2: SGHRS, YFSETQ. The CDR3 loop spans 15 amino acids. Written as DNA, the CDR3 is TGCGCCAGCAGCCTTGGACAGTCGGGCACAGATACGCAGTATTTT. This encodes CASSLGQSGTDTQYF.

This chain connects TRBV2 to TRBJ1-5; no clear D. Germline assignment: CDR1 SNHLY and CDR2 FYNNEI. Deletions cut 10 bases from V and 6 bases from J, with 19 bases between. The CDR3 runs to 14 residues. CDR3 DNA: TGTGCCACCACAATTGGGTTCGGGAGTCAGCCCCAGCATTTT. This codes for CATTIGFGSQPQHF.